What follows are 15 T cell receptor beta chains derived from one specimen sequenced in a study of T cells in Graves' hyperthyroidism and ophthalmopathy. Template material for amplifying TCR beta CDR3 regions consisted of RNA transcripts. Using the HTBI primer set, a first-round RT-PCR was run on the TCR CDR3. TCRdb analysed the multiplex PCR reads with MiXCR anew, one entry per CDR3 protein. The table includes approximately 740,000 distinct CDR3 sequences, less than 15% detected once. Material for sequencing was blood. These receptors all come from a woman under 30 with Graves' hyperthyroidism.

This clonotype was counted only a few times. Possible read error: a much larger clone is one base away. This sequence joins TRBV2 and TRBJ1-5; D possibly corresponds to TRBD1 (6 bases). Trimming took 4 bases from V and 3 from J, leaving 19 bases between them. The CDR3 sequence is 17 residues long. CDR1 is SNHLY, CDR2 FYNNEI, per germline. The CDR3 DNA reads as TGTGCCAGCAGTGGCTCTCGGGGAGGGGGTCCCAATCAGCCCCAGCATTTT. It translates to CASSGSRGGGPNQPQHF.

Many counts were recorded for this clonotype. The chain employs TRBV11-2 and TRBJ2-3; 7 positions agree with TRBD1. This CDR3 spans 16 amino acids. Trimming cost V 5 bases and J 0 bases; bases outside gene matches: 8. Germline CDR1 is SGHAT and CDR2 is FQNNGV. CDR3 sequence: CASSVGTDFSTDTQYF. In nucleotides, the CDR3 is TGTGCCAGCAGCGTCGGGACAGACTTTAGCACAGATACGCAGTATTTT.

The gene calls are TRBV6-2 or TRBV6-3 and TRBJ2-2, with TRBD2 matching 11 bases. Germline V lookup: CDR1 MNHEY, CDR2 SVGEGT. The junction had 11 bases not matched to a gene; V was cut back by 5 bases and J by 6 bases. The CDR3 covers 17 residues. The CDR3 DNA is TGTGCCAGCAGTAAGACCATAGCGGGAGGGCCATCCGGGGAGCTGTTTTTT. Translated, it gives CASSKTIAGGPSGELFF.

In the case of this clonotype: A much more abundant neighbour one base away suggests this may be a read error. J is TRBJ2-7 and V is TRBV7-2, with TRBD1 identical over 7 bases. Germline CDR1 reads SGHTA; CDR2 reads FQGNSA. The CDR3 runs 14 residues. V dropped 5 bases and J dropped 2; count of bases not matched to a gene: 6. CDR3 region: CASSLSQGAYEQYF. CDR3 in DNA: TGTGCCAGCAGCCTCTCGCAGGGGGCCTACGAGCAGTACTTC.

This clonotype was detected many times. V usage is TRBV20-1 and J usage is TRBJ2-5; 9 bases line up with TRBD1. Trimming took 0 bases from V and 4 from J; bases not matched to a gene: 6. The CDR3 spans 15 residues. Germline V lookup: CDR1 DFQATT, CDR2 SNEGSKA (reference sequence). Here the CDR3 reads CSARDRTGVGETQYF. The CDR3 bases are TGCAGTGCTAGAGACCGGACAGGGGTAGGAGAGACCCAGTACTTC.

This clonotype has at least ten counts. The chain employs TRBV7-2 and TRBJ2-5; TRBD2 matches 9 bases. The CDR3 spans 15 residues. Germline V lookup: CDR1 SGHTA, CDR2 FQGNSA. V lost 3 bases, J lost 6 bases, and 8 bases stayed unmatched. In DNA form, the CDR3 reads TGTGCCAGCAGCTTCGGCGGGAGGGCCCGGAAGACCCAGTACTTC. It yields the protein CASSFGGRARKTQYF.

The chain links TRBV12-3 or TRBV12-4 to TRBJ1-3; D is ambiguous. This CDR3 comprises 12 residues. Deletions cut 9 bases from V and 0 bases from J, with 6 bases between. The CDR3 coding sequence is TGTGCCAGACAGCTCTCTGGAAACACCATATATTTT. It yields the protein CARQLSGNTIYF.

This sequence joins TRBV6-5 and TRBJ2-3, with 8 bases aligning to TRBD1. V trimming: 0 bases; J trimming: 2 bases; junction bases outside the gene matches: 4. Germline loops: CDR1 MNHEY, CDR2 SVGAGI. This CDR3 contains 16 residues. CDR3 bases: TGTGCCAGCAGTTACTCGTTGGGACAGGCCACAGATACGCAGTATTTT. The encoded protein is CASSYSLGQATDTQYF.

J is TRBJ2-1 and V is TRBV11-1; 11 bases align to TRBD2. There are 14 residues in the CDR3. With V trimmed by 5 bases and J by 10 bases, 7 bases remained unmatched. CDR1 is SGHAT, CDR2 FQDESV, per germline (reference sequence). The CDR3 region is CASSAQLAGAEQFF. The CDR3 DNA is TGTGCCAGCAGCGCACAACTAGCGGGAGCCGAGCAGTTCTTC.

This clonotype occurred many times. The chain couples TRBV28 to TRBJ2-5; possible D gene TRBD2, 6 bases. The ends were cut back, 5 bases at V and 7 bases at J, with 20 bases in the middle. CDR3 length equals 15 residues. The germline V gene encodes CDR1 MDHEN and CDR2 SYDVKM. The CDR3 DNA is TGTGCCAGCAGTGAAGACCAGGGACTTCTTAGGACCCAGTACTTC. It yields the protein CASSEDQGLLRTQYF.

This clonotype was observed many times. DNA of the CDR3: TGTGCCAGCAGTAGCGACAAGAACACCGGGGAGCTGTTTTTT. Residues: CASSSDKNTGELFF. This rearrangement joins TRBV12-3 or TRBV12-4 to TRBJ2-2; D not certain. The CDR3 extends over 14 amino acids. The V and J ends lost 5 bases and 1 base respectively, with 8 bases between them.

This clonotype appeared many times. This chain uses TRBV6-1 with TRBJ1-5; tentatively, D is TRBD1 (6 bases). Germline lookup yields CDR1 MNHNS and CDR2 SASEGT. The CDR3 runs to 14 residues. V lost 2 bases, J lost 6 bases, and 11 bases lay in between. The CDR3 loop is CASSEQGIGQPQHF. The CDR3 DNA follows: TGTGCCAGCAGTGAACAGGGGATCGGTCAGCCCCAGCATTTT.

This clonotype was counted only a few times. This chain links TRBV2 with TRBJ1-6; D uncertain. CDR1 SNHLY and CDR2 FYNNEI come from the germline V gene. This CDR3 region has 14 residues. V lost 6 bases, J lost 7 bases, and 13 bases lay in between. The CDR3 DNA sequence: TGTGCCAGCAGGGGAGGGCCAGAAAATTCACCCCTCCACTTT. Encoded protein: CASRGGPENSPLHF. The full variable domain, its missing parts supplied by reference TRBV2 and TRBJ1-6, is EPEVTQTPSHQVTQMGQEVILRCVPISNHLYFYWYRQILGQKVEFLVSFYNNEISEKSEIFDDQFSVERPDGSNFTLKIRSTKLEDSAMYFCASRGGPENSPLHFGNGTRLTVT.

V and J are TRBV12-3 or TRBV12-4 and TRBJ1-1; D is perhaps TRBD1 (6 bases). The CDR3 is 12 residues long. The germline V and J ends were trimmed by 6 bases and 7 bases, with 12 bases remaining between them. The CDR3 is CASRSTGIEAFF. The DNA of the CDR3 is TGTGCCAGCAGGTCGACAGGTATTGAAGCTTTCTTT.

The V call is TRBV28, the J call TRBJ1-5; 7 nucleotides align to TRBD1. The ends lost 8 bases at V and 5 bases at J; junction bases unmatched: 18. CDR3 length: 17 residues. The germline gives CDR1 MDHEN, CDR2 SYDVKM. CDR3 DNA sequence: TGTGCCAGCGCTATAACGACAGGGAATCACCTCGATCAGCCCCAGCATTTT. It specifies CASAITTGNHLDQPQHF.